The clone carrying this TCR beta chain was counted a single time. The sample originates from a study of blood T cell repertoires in COVID-19. Study at large: Donors in the United States, Italy and Spain gave samples during acute or convalescent COVID-19.

Authors' processing steps: Counts of nucleated cells, estimated from reference gene primer amplification, were obtained. Profiling relied on immunoSEQ multiplex PCR, and the TCRdb table lists in-frame clones only, not all of them. V, J and clone size are those of that table, while D and trimming were read from the DNA. The sample includes around 21,000 clones, 84% of them seen just once. The J segment lost 11 bases and the V segment lost 5 bases, leaving 4 bases of the junction unmatched. Germline V lookup: CDR1 DFQATT, CDR2 SNEGSKA (reference sequence). This CDR3 region has 11 residues. The source material was peripheral blood. The chain has TRBV20-1 and TRBJ1-1; 11 bases are shared with TRBD1. The sequence came from a middle-aged man with acute or convalescent COVID-19. CDR3 protein: CSAGTGGIAFF. For the CDR3, the DNA is TGCAGTGCTGGGACAGGGGGTATCGCTTTCTTT.